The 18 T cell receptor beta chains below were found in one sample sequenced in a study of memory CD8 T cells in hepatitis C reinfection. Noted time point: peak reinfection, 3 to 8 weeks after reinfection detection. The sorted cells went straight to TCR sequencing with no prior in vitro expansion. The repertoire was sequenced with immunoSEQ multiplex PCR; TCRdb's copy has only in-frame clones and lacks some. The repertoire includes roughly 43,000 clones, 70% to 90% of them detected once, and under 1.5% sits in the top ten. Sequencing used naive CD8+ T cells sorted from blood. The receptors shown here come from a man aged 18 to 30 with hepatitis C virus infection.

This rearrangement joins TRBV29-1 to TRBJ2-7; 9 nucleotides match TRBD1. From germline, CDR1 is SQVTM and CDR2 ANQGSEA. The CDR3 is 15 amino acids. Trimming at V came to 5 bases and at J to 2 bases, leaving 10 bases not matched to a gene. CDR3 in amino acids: CSVSIWDRATYEQYF. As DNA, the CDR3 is TGCAGCGTTTCGATTTGGGACAGGGCAACCTACGAGCAGTACTTC.

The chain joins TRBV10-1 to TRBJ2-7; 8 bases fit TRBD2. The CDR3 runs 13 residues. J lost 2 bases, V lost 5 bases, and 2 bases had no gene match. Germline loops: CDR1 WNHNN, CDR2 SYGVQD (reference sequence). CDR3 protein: CASSPGLAYEQYF. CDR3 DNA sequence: TGCGCCAGCAGTCCGGGACTAGCCTACGAGCAGTACTTC.

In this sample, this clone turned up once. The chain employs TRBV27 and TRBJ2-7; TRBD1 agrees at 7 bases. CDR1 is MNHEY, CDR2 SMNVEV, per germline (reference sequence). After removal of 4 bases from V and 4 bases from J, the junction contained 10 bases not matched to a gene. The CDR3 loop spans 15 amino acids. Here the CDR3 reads CASSSSSTGMYEQYF. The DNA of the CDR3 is TGTGCCAGCAGTTCCTCGTCGACAGGGATGTACGAGCAGTACTTC.

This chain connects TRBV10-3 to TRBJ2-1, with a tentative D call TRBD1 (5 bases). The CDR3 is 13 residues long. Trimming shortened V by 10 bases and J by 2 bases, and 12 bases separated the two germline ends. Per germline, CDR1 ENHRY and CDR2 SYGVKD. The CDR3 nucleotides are TGTGCCACCGGACACGAGACCTACAATGAGCAGTTCTTC. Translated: CATGHETYNEQFF.

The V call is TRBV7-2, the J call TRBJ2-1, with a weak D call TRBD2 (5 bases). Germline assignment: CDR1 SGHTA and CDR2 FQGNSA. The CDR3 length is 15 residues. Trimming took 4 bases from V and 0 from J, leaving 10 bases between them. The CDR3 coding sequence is TGTGCCAGCAGCTACACTAGTGCCTCCTACAATGAGCAGTTCTTC. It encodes CASSYTSASYNEQFF. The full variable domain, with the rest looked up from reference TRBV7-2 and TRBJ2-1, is GAGVSQSPSNKVTEKGKDVELRCDPISGHTALYWYRQSLGQGLEFLIYFQGNSAPDKSGLPSDRFSAERTGGSVSTLTIQRTQQEDSAVYLCASSYTSASYNEQFFGPGTRLTVL.

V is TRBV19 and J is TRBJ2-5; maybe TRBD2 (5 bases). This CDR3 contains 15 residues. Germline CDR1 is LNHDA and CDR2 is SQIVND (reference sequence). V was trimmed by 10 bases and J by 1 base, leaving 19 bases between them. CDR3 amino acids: CATKRRSGVQETQYF. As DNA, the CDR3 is TGTGCCACTAAACGTAGGTCCGGGGTCCAAGAGACCCAGTACTTC.

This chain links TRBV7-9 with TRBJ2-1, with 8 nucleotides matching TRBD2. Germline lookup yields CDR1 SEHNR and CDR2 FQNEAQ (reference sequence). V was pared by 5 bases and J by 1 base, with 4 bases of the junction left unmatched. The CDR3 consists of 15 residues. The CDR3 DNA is TGTGCCAGCAGCCCAAGCGGGAGTTCCTACAATGAGCAGTTCTTC. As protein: CASSPSGSSYNEQFF.

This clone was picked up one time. CDR3 DNA: TGTGCCAGTAGTAGAATACACGGGACTCTACAAGAGACCCAGTACTTC. Amino acid sequence: CASSRIHGTLQETQYF. The genes are TRBV19 and TRBJ2-5; D possibly corresponds to TRBD2 (6 bases). Germline CDR1 is LNHDA and CDR2 is SQIVND (reference sequence). This CDR3 has 16 residues. The germline V and J ends were trimmed by 4 bases and 2 bases, with 17 bases remaining between them.

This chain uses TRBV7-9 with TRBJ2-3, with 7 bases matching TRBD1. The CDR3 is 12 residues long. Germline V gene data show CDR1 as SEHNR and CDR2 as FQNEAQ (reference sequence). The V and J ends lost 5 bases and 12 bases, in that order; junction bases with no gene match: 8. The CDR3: CASSPRDSQQYF. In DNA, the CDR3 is TGTGCCAGCAGCCCCCGGGACAGCCAACAGTATTTT.

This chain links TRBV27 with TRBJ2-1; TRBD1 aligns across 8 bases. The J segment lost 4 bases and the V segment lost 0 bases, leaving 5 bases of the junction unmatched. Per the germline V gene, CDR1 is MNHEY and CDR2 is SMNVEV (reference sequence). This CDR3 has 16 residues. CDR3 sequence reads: CASSLSSRGLYNEQFF. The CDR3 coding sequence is TGTGCCAGCAGTTTATCGTCCAGGGGGCTTTACAATGAGCAGTTCTTC.

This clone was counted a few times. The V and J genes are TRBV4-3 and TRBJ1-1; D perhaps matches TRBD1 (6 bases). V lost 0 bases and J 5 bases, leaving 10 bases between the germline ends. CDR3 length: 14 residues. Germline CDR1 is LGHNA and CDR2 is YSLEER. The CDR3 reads CASSQDRGMTEAFF. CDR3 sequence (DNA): TGCGCCAGCAGCCAAGACAGGGGTATGACTGAAGCTTTCTTT.

CDR3 sequence reads: CASRDGTGGVTDTQYF. The CDR3 coding sequence is TGCGCCAGCAGGGACGGGACAGGGGGCGTCACAGATACGCAGTATTTT. V gene TRBV5-1 combines with J gene TRBJ2-3; 12 positions agree with TRBD1. The CDR3 runs 16 residues. V shed 5 bases and J 2 bases; nucleotides not matched to a gene: 6. Germline CDR1 and CDR2: SGHRS and YFSETQ.

The CDR3 DNA reads as TGTGCCAGCAGTGAGCAGGCAGGGAGGGGCACAGATACGCAGTATTTT. This codes for CASSEQAGRGTDTQYF. The V gene is TRBV6-4, the J gene TRBJ2-3, with 7 bases that match TRBD2. The V gene end was trimmed by 3 bases and the J gene end by 1 base; junction bases not matched to a gene: 7. Germline assignment: CDR1 MRHNA and CDR2 SNTAGT. The CDR3 runs 16 residues.

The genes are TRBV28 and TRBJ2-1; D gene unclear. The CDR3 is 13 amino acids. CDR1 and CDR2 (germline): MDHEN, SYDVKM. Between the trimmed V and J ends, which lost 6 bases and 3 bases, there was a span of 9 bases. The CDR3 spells CASRGQNYNEQFF. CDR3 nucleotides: TGTGCCAGCAGGGGCCAGAACTACAATGAGCAGTTCTTC.

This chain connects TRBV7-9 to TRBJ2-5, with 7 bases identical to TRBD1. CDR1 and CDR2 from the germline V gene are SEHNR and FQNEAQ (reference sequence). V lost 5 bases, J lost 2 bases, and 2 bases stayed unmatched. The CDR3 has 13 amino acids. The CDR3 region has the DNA TGTGCCAGCAGCCGGGACAGTCAAGAGACCCAGTACTTC. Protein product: CASSRDSQETQYF.

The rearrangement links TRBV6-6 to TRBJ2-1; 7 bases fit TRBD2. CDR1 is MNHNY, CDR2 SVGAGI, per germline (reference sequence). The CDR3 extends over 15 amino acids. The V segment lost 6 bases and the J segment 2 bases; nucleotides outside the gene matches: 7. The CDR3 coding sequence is TGTGCCAGCAGCCTCCAAGCGGGGCCCTACAATGAGCAGTTCTTC. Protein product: CASSLQAGPYNEQFF.

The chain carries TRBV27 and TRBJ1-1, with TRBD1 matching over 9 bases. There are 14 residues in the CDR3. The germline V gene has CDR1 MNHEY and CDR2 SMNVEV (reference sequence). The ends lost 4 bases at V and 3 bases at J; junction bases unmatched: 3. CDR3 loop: CASSSWTGDTEAFF. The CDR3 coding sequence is TGTGCCAGCAGTTCCTGGACAGGGGACACTGAAGCTTTCTTT.

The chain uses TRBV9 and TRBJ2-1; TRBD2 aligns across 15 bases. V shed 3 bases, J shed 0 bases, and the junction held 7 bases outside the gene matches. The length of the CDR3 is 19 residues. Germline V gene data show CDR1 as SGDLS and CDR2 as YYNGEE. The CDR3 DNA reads TGTGCCAGCAGCGCTGGGGGGACTAGCGGGAGGTTCTCCTACAATGAGCAGTTCTTC. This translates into CASSAGGTSGRFSYNEQFF.